Sequencing of this TCR beta chain was carried out in a study of T cell responses to AZD1222 COVID-19 vaccine. The data were produced by immunoSEQ multiplex PCR, yet TCRdb's version contains in-frame clones alone and is incomplete. The top ten hold roughly 3.6% of the sample, which has 95,000 to 150,000 clones, 70% to 90% seen once. This clone appeared a single time. Its target is unknown. Findings and caveats of the study: The donor group comprised mostly white British people and more females; the analysis possibly underestimated clonal diversity.

V lost 1 base and J 0 bases, leaving 5 bases between the germline ends. The CDR3 spans 14 residues. Per germline, CDR1 SGHTA and CDR2 FQGTGA. The source was peripheral blood, collected on day 0 of AZD1222 vaccination. This receptor was identified in an adult in good health. This chain links TRBV7-3 with TRBJ2-3; D unclear. The CDR3 DNA sequence: TGTGCCAGCAGCTTAATGAGTAGCACAGATACGCAGTATTTT. This gives the protein CASSLMSSTDTQYF.